What follows is one T cell receptor (beta chain) and its context. These data originate in a study of T cell changes during pregnancy in multiple sclerosis. Produced via immunoSEQ multiplex PCR; TCRdb's table is partial and in-frame only. The sample has approximately 52,000 clones; approximately 90% are singletons. The junction had 7 bases not matched to a gene; V was cut back by 0 bases and J by 1 base. CDR1 SGHTS and CDR2 YDEGEE come from the germline V gene. The CDR3 runs 17 residues. The sequence was collected from a female donor with multiple sclerosis, enrolled in a pregnancy study. Sequences were derived from CD4+ T cells from peripheral blood mononuclear cells, sampled after pregnancy. The rearrangement joins TRBV5-8 to TRBJ2-3; 8 nucleotides line up with TRBD2. CDR3 in amino acids: CASSLGLALPGTDTQYF. As DNA, the CDR3 is TGTGCCAGCAGCTTGGGACTAGCGCTACCTGGCACAGATACGCAGTATTTT.